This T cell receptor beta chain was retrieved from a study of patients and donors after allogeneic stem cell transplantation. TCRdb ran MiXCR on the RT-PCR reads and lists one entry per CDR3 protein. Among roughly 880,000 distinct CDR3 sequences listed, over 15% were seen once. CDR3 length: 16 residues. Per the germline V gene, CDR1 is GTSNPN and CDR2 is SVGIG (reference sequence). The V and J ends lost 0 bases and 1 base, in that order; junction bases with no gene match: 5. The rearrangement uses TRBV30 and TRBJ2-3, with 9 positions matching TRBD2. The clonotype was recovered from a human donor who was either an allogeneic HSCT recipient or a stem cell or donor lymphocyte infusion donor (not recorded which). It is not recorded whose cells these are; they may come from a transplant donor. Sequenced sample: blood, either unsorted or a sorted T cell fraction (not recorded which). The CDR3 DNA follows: TGTGCCTGGAGTGTAGGGCGGGGGGGCCGCACAGATACGCAGTATTTT. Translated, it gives CAWSVGRGGRTDTQYF.